The rows below give T cell receptor beta chains drawn from one sample of a study of T cell responses to AZD1222 COVID-19 vaccine. Assay: immunoSEQ multiplex PCR; the TCRdb copy retains only in-frame clones and omits some. The data show some 120,000 clones, roughly nine tenths seen once. The specimen was peripheral blood, collected on day 0 of AZD1222 vaccination. Receptors were obtained from an adult in good health. CDR3s include the opening cysteine and the closing phenylalanine or tryptophan. D genes are given only for firm matches. A clone size is listed for some rows: how often the clone was seen (once, few, many), or a class if it is expanded.

v_call: TRBV10-3
j_call: TRBJ2-5
clone_size: -
d_call: -
cdr3_aa: CAISEFQETQYF
cdr3_nt: TGTGCCATCAGTGAGTTTCAGGAGACCCAGTACTTC

v_call: TRBV15
j_call: TRBJ1-5
clone_size: -
d_call: -
cdr3_aa: CATSRGGSNQPQHF
cdr3_nt: TGTGCCACCAGCAGAGGGGGGAGCAATCAGCCCCAGCATTTT

v_call: TRBV30
j_call: TRBJ1-5
clone_size: -
d_call: -
cdr3_aa: CAFGMAFSDQPQHF
cdr3_nt: TGTGCCTTCGGGATGGCCTTCTCGGATCAGCCCCAGCATTTT

v_call: TRBV30
j_call: TRBJ1-1
clone_size: -
d_call: -
cdr3_aa: CAWSVLKRNTEAFF
cdr3_nt: TGTGCCTGGAGTGTACTAAAGAGAAACACTGAAGCTTTCTTT

v_call: TRBV11-2
j_call: TRBJ1-4
clone_size: -
d_call: -
cdr3_aa: CASSLGTRETEKLFF
cdr3_nt: TGTGCCAGCAGCTTAGGAACCCGGGAAACTGAAAAACTGTTTTTT

v_call: TRBV27
j_call: TRBJ2-7
clone_size: once
d_call: -
cdr3_aa: CASSLYGEGGF
cdr3_nt: TGTGCCAGCAGTTTATATGGGGAGGGGGGCTTC

v_call: TRBV18
j_call: TRBJ1-2
clone_size: -
d_call: -
cdr3_aa: CASSLGPFEDGYTF
cdr3_nt: TGTGCCAGCTCACTAGGGCCCTTCGAGGATGGCTACACCTTC

v_call: TRBV7-2
j_call: TRBJ2-7
clone_size: -
d_call: -
cdr3_aa: CASSFRGGYEQYF
cdr3_nt: TGTGCCAGCAGCTTCAGGGGTGGGTACGAGCAGTACTTC

v_call: TRBV5-1
j_call: TRBJ2-1
clone_size: -
d_call: -
cdr3_aa: CASSLVGRPAGEQFF
cdr3_nt: TGCGCCAGCAGCTTGGTTGGCAGGCCAGCGGGTGAGCAGTTCTTC

v_call: TRBV5-1
j_call: TRBJ1-1
clone_size: -
d_call: -
cdr3_aa: CASSLGLNTEAFF
cdr3_nt: TGCGCCAGCAGCTTGGGGTTGAACACTGAAGCTTTCTTT

v_call: TRBV5-1
j_call: TRBJ1-4
clone_size: -
d_call: -
cdr3_aa: CASSLGSGLAEKLFF
cdr3_nt: TGCGCCAGCAGCTTGGGGTCAGGGTTAGCTGAAAAACTGTTTTTT

v_call: TRBV5-1
j_call: TRBJ1-1
clone_size: -
d_call: TRBD1
cdr3_aa: CASSLIGQGAIVEAFF
cdr3_nt: TGCGCCAGCAGCTTGATAGGACAGGGGGCTATTGTTGAAGCTTTCTTT

v_call: TRBV6-5
j_call: TRBJ1-5
clone_size: once
d_call: -
cdr3_aa: CASSLLQGYQPQHF
cdr3_nt: TGTGCCAGCAGTCTCTTACAGGGATATCAGCCCCAGCATTTT

v_call: TRBV3-1/TRBV3-2
j_call: TRBJ2-1
clone_size: -
d_call: TRBD2
cdr3_aa: CASSQDFLAGVVQFF
cdr3_nt: TGTGCCAGCAGCCAAGATTTTCTAGCGGGAGTTGTGCAGTTCTTC

v_call: TRBV7-9
j_call: TRBJ2-1
clone_size: -
d_call: -
cdr3_aa: CASSLEGGRGYNEQFF
cdr3_nt: TGTGCCAGCAGCTTAGAAGGGGGGCGGGGATACAATGAGCAGTTCTTC

v_call: TRBV7-2
j_call: TRBJ1-5
clone_size: -
d_call: -
cdr3_aa: CASSTNNQPQHF
cdr3_nt: TGTGCCAGCAGCACGAACAATCAGCCCCAGCATTTT

v_call: TRBV11-2
j_call: TRBJ1-1
clone_size: -
d_call: -
cdr3_aa: CASSLGGMGEAFF
cdr3_nt: TGTGCCAGCAGCTTAGGCGGTATGGGTGAAGCTTTCTTT

v_call: TRBV7-2
j_call: TRBJ2-5
clone_size: -
d_call: -
cdr3_aa: CASSLSGGSANKETQYF
cdr3_nt: TGTGCCAGCAGCTTAAGTGGAGGAAGCGCTAATAAAGAGACCCAGTACTTC

v_call: TRBV6-5
j_call: TRBJ2-1
clone_size: -
d_call: TRBD2
cdr3_aa: CASSYRASGNNEQFF
cdr3_nt: TGTGCCAGCAGTTACAGGGCTAGCGGGAACAATGAGCAGTTCTTC

v_call: TRBV5-1
j_call: TRBJ1-2
clone_size: -
d_call: -
cdr3_aa: CASSLDTGANYGYTF
cdr3_nt: TGCGCCAGCAGCTTGGATACAGGAGCTAACTATGGCTACACCTTC

v_call: TRBV5-1
j_call: TRBJ2-3
clone_size: few
d_call: TRBD2
cdr3_aa: CASNGLVTDTQYF
cdr3_nt: TGCGCCAGCAACGGACTAGTGACGGATACGCAGTATTTT

v_call: TRBV24-1
j_call: TRBJ1-5
clone_size: -
d_call: -
cdr3_aa: CATSDLDVYSNQPQHF
cdr3_nt: TGTGCCACCAGTGATTTGGATGTTTATAGCAATCAGCCCCAGCATTTT

v_call: TRBV19
j_call: TRBJ1-1
clone_size: -
d_call: -
cdr3_aa: CASSIGPGLRTEAFF
cdr3_nt: TGTGCCAGTAGTATAGGGCCAGGGCTAAGGACTGAAGCTTTCTTT

v_call: TRBV27
j_call: TRBJ1-1
clone_size: -
d_call: -
cdr3_aa: CASSRMNTEAFF
cdr3_nt: TGTGCCAGCAGTCGGATGAACACTGAAGCTTTCTTT

v_call: TRBV7-9
j_call: TRBJ2-2
clone_size: -
d_call: TRBD1
cdr3_aa: CASRPRQGVSGELFF
cdr3_nt: TGTGCCAGCAGACCCCGACAGGGGGTGAGCGGGGAGCTGTTTTTT

v_call: TRBV7-9
j_call: TRBJ1-5
clone_size: -
d_call: -
cdr3_aa: CASSLGTGINQPQHF
cdr3_nt: TGTGCCAGCAGCTTAGGGACGGGTATCAATCAGCCCCAGCATTTT

v_call: TRBV5-6
j_call: TRBJ2-1
clone_size: -
d_call: TRBD2
cdr3_aa: CASSLGLAGDNEQFF
cdr3_nt: TGTGCCAGCAGCTTGGGGCTAGCGGGGGACAATGAGCAGTTCTTC

v_call: TRBV7-9
j_call: TRBJ1-5
clone_size: -
d_call: -
cdr3_aa: CASSLDIGYQPQHF
cdr3_nt: TGTGCCAGCAGCTTAGATATCGGTTATCAGCCCCAGCATTTT

v_call: TRBV29-1
j_call: TRBJ1-1
clone_size: -
d_call: -
cdr3_aa: CSAGESTEAFF
cdr3_nt: TGCAGCGCGGGTGAGAGCACTGAAGCTTTCTTT

v_call: TRBV7-2
j_call: TRBJ2-2
clone_size: -
d_call: -
cdr3_aa: CASSLFTGELFF
cdr3_nt: TGTGCCAGCAGCTTATTCACCGGGGAGCTGTTTTTT

v_call: TRBV7-2
j_call: TRBJ2-7
clone_size: -
d_call: TRBD2
cdr3_aa: CASSETSGTSYEQYF
cdr3_nt: TGTGCCAGCAGCGAGACTAGCGGGACCTCCTACGAGCAGTACTTC

v_call: TRBV5-1
j_call: TRBJ2-7
clone_size: once
d_call: TRBD1
cdr3_aa: CASSLKGQTYEQYF
cdr3_nt: TGCGCCAGCAGCTTGAAGGGACAGACCTACGAGCAGTACTTC

v_call: TRBV5-6
j_call: TRBJ1-6
clone_size: -
d_call: -
cdr3_aa: CASSLGGDLHSPLHF
cdr3_nt: TGTGCCAGCAGCTTGGGAGGGGACCTTCATTCACCCCTCCACTTT

v_call: TRBV7-9
j_call: TRBJ2-5
clone_size: -
d_call: -
cdr3_aa: CASSYTGPSQETQYF
cdr3_nt: TGTGCCAGCAGCTATACTGGACCGAGCCAAGAGACCCAGTACTTC

v_call: TRBV2
j_call: TRBJ2-7
clone_size: few
d_call: -
cdr3_aa: CASIPGPYEQYF
cdr3_nt: TGTGCCAGCATTCCTGGACCCTACGAGCAGTACTTC

v_call: TRBV5-1
j_call: TRBJ2-7
clone_size: -
d_call: TRBD1
cdr3_aa: CASSLDRASYEQYF
cdr3_nt: TGCGCCAGCAGCCTGGACAGGGCCTCCTACGAGCAGTACTTC

v_call: TRBV6-5
j_call: TRBJ2-1
clone_size: -
d_call: -
cdr3_aa: CASRTGPIYNEQFF
cdr3_nt: TGTGCCAGCAGAACGGGACCTATATACAATGAGCAGTTCTTC

v_call: TRBV18
j_call: TRBJ1-3
clone_size: -
d_call: -
cdr3_aa: CASSPDLNTIYF
cdr3_nt: TGTGCCAGCTCACCCGACTTAAACACCATATATTTT

v_call: TRBV27
j_call: TRBJ2-3
clone_size: -
d_call: -
cdr3_aa: CASSHHLRGTSTDTQYF
cdr3_nt: TGTGCCAGCAGTCATCACCTAAGGGGGACTAGCACAGATACGCAGTATTTT

v_call: TRBV20-1
j_call: TRBJ2-7
clone_size: -
d_call: TRBD2
cdr3_aa: CSSGGIHEQYF
cdr3_nt: TGCAGCTCGGGGGGGATTCACGAGCAGTACTTC

v_call: TRBV30
j_call: TRBJ1-5
clone_size: -
d_call: -
cdr3_aa: CAWSGGTRENQPQHF
cdr3_nt: TGTGCCTGGAGTGGCGGGACACGTGAAAATCAGCCCCAGCATTTT

v_call: TRBV11-2
j_call: TRBJ2-1
clone_size: -
d_call: -
cdr3_aa: CASSSGEVFNEQFF
cdr3_nt: TGTGCCAGCAGCTCAGGGGAGGTGTTCAATGAGCAGTTCTTC

v_call: TRBV5-1
j_call: TRBJ2-1
clone_size: -
d_call: TRBD2
cdr3_aa: CASSSASGYNEQFF
cdr3_nt: TGCGCCAGCAGCAGTGCTAGCGGATACAATGAGCAGTTCTTC

v_call: TRBV6-1
j_call: TRBJ2-1
clone_size: -
d_call: TRBD1
cdr3_aa: CASSEQGAYNEQFF
cdr3_nt: TGTGCCAGCAGTGAACAGGGGGCCTACAATGAGCAGTTCTTC

v_call: TRBV7-2
j_call: TRBJ2-7
clone_size: -
d_call: TRBD1
cdr3_aa: CASSSDRGPLAPGYEQYF
cdr3_nt: TGTGCCAGCAGCTCGGACAGGGGGCCCCTAGCACCCGGGTACGAGCAGTACTTC